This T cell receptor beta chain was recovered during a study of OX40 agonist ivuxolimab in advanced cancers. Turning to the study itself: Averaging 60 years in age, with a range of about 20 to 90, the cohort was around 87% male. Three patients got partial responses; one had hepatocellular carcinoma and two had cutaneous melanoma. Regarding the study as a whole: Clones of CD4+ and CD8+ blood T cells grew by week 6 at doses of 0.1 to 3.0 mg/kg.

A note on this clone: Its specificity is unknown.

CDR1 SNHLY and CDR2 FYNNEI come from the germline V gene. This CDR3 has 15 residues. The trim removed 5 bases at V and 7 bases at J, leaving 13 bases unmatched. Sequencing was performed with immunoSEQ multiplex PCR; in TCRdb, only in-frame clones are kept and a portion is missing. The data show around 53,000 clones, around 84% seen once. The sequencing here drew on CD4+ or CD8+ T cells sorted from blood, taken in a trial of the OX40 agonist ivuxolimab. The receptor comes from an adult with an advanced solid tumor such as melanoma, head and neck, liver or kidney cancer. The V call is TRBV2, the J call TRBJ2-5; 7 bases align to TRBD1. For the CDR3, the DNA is TGTGCCAGCAGTTTCAGGGACAGCCAGCCGGGGACCCAGTACTTC. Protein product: CASSFRDSQPGTQYF.